The entry that follows covers one TCR beta chain sequence. The investigators amplified TCR beta CDR3 regions from RNA transcripts. HTBI primers were used for first-round RT-PCR of the TCR CDR3. From the multiplex PCR reads, TCRdb called clonotypes with MiXCR, one entry per CDR3 protein. The sample includes over 700,000 distinct CDR3 sequences, 18% of them seen just once. The V segment lost 5 bases and the J segment 0 bases; nucleotides outside the gene matches: 8. The CDR3 sequence is 16 residues long. This entry belongs to a study of T cells in Graves' hyperthyroidism and ophthalmopathy. Specimen: blood. This TCR was sampled from a woman in her fifties or sixties with Graves' hyperthyroidism that later progressed to Graves' ophthalmopathy. This chain links TRBV12-3 or TRBV12-4 with TRBJ2-5; TRBD1 matches 8 bases. The CDR3 DNA sequence: TGTGCCAGCAGTGCCGGGACAGGAACGTACCAAGAGACCCAGTACTTC. It is translated as CASSAGTGTYQETQYF.